Listed below are T cell receptor beta chains from one sample, sequenced in a study of blood T cell repertoires in COVID-19. The table came from immunoSEQ multiplex PCR; TCRdb's copy has only in-frame clones and leaves some out. The sample lists approximately 190,000 clones; 84% were seen once. The sequenced sample consisted of PBMCs or T cells enriched from blood (not recorded which). The receptors derive from a woman in her 30s who had been exposed to COVID-19. CDR3s include the opening cysteine and the closing phenylalanine or tryptophan. Fields, in order: V gene, D gene, J gene, clone size, CDR3 protein, CDR3 DNA. D genes are given only for firm matches. Clone size, where shown, is once, few, many, or a class for clones that have expanded.

TRBV5-1	TRBD1	TRBJ1-2	-	CASSLATGQTYGGYTF	TGCGCCAGCAGCTTGGCCACGGGACAGACCTATGGCGGCTACACCTTC
TRBV19	TRBD1	TRBJ1-5	-	CASSTNRGRNQPQHF	TGTGCCAGTAGCACTAACAGGGGCAGGAATCAGCCCCAGCATTTT
TRBV27	TRBD1	TRBJ2-2	few	CASRGIQTGTTGELFF	TGTGCCAGCAGGGGGATACAGACAGGGACCACCGGGGAGCTGTTTTTT
TRBV4-3	TRBD1	TRBJ1-2	-	CASSLWDSNGYTF	TGCGCCAGCAGCCTGTGGGACAGTAATGGCTACACCTTC
TRBV10-1	TRBD1	TRBJ2-7	-	CASSEVGTGGYEQYF	TGCGCCAGCAGTGAGGTGGGGACAGGGGGCTACGAGCAGTACTTC
TRBV12-3/TRBV12-4	-	TRBJ1-4	once	CASSFQGDEKLFF	TGTGCCAGCAGTTTTCAGGGTGATGAAAAACTGTTTTTT
TRBV7-9	TRBD2	TRBJ2-3	-	CASAGDRLAGAYTDTQYF	TGTGCCAGCGCTGGGGATCGACTAGCGGGGGCCTACACAGATACGCAGTATTTT
TRBV18	-	TRBJ2-2	-	CASSPRRDKNTGELFF	TGTGCCAGCTCACCACGTCGGGACAAGAACACCGGGGAGCTGTTTTTT
TRBV6-5	-	TRBJ2-7	once	CASIGEVLYEQYF	TGTGCCAGCATTGGGGAGGTCCTTTACGAGCAGTACTTC
TRBV7-9	TRBD1	TRBJ1-5	once	CASSHATLQGAVQPQHF	TGTGCCAGCAGCCATGCCACGCTACAGGGGGCGGTTCAGCCCCAGCATTTT
TRBV7-8	TRBD1	TRBJ1-1	-	CASSLGYRGPVGTEAFF	TGTGCCAGCAGCTTAGGGTACAGGGGCCCCGTGGGCACTGAAGCTTTCTTT
TRBV6-5	-	TRBJ2-1	once	CASSYSSGVPYNEQFF	TGTGCCAGCAGTTACTCCTCAGGGGTACCCTACAATGAGCAGTTCTTC
TRBV9	TRBD2	TRBJ2-1	-	CASSPRLAGADEQFF	TGTGCCAGCAGCCCCCGACTAGCGGGGGCAGATGAGCAGTTCTTC
TRBV7-9	TRBD1	TRBJ1-1	-	CASSFSTGGTVDTEAFF	TGTGCCAGCAGCTTTTCGACAGGGGGCACTGTTGACACTGAAGCTTTCTTT
TRBV30	TRBD2	TRBJ2-6	-	CAWAEVAGLSGANVLTF	TGTGCCTGGGCGGAGGTAGCGGGGTTATCTGGGGCCAACGTCCTGACTTTC
TRBV5-1	TRBD2	TRBJ2-1	-	CASTPLASGSNNEQFF	TGCGCCAGCACCCCACTAGCTAGCGGGTCCAACAATGAGCAGTTCTTC
TRBV6-5	-	TRBJ2-3	-	CASSYSTAFTDTQYF	TGTGCCAGCAGTTACTCGACTGCATTCACAGATACGCAGTATTTT
TRBV19	-	TRBJ1-1	-	CASSIETNLNTEAFF	TGTGCCAGTAGTATCGAGACAAATTTGAACACTGAAGCTTTCTTT
TRBV15	TRBD1	TRBJ2-2	-	CATSKDRGLGGELFF	TGTGCCACCAGCAAGGACAGGGGGCTTGGCGGGGAGCTGTTTTTT
TRBV7-2	TRBD2	TRBJ2-7	-	CASSSDTSGVREQYF	TGTGCCAGCAGCTCCGATACTAGCGGGGTAAGAGAGCAGTACTTC
TRBV6-2/TRBV6-3	-	TRBJ2-1	-	CASSYSYHSAGEQFF	TGTGCCAGCAGTTACTCGTATCACTCGGCGGGTGAGCAGTTCTTC
TRBV27	TRBD1	TRBJ2-7	-	CASSPGQGALKSYEQYF	TGTGCCAGCAGTCCGGGACAGGGGGCCCTCAAATCCTACGAGCAGTACTTC
TRBV6-5	-	TRBJ1-1	once	CASSQMNTEAFF	TGTGCCAGCAGCCAGATGAACACTGAAGCTTTCTTT
TRBV21-1	-	TRBJ1-5	-	CASSKDYRGEHQPQHF	TGTGCCAGCAGCAAAGATTACAGGGGCGAACATCAGCCCCAGCATTTT
TRBV7-9	-	TRBJ2-3	-	CASSLTMRTDTQYF	TGTGCCAGCAGCTTAACAATGCGCACAGATACGCAGTATTTT
TRBV11-3	-	TRBJ1-6	-	CASSRVKGGCNSPLHF	TGTGCCAGCAGCCGGGTCAAGGGAGGATGTAATTCACCCCTCCACTTT
TRBV28	TRBD1	TRBJ2-6	-	CASSNRGSGANVLTF	TGTGCCAGCAGCAACAGGGGCTCTGGGGCCAACGTCCTGACTTTC
TRBV4-1	TRBD1	TRBJ2-1	-	CASQSRAGGDYNEQFF	TGCGCCAGCCAAAGCCGGGCAGGGGGCGATTACAATGAGCAGTTCTTC
TRBV4-1	TRBD1	TRBJ1-6	-	CASTMTGFTGNSPLHF	TGCGCCAGCACCATGACAGGGTTCACGGGAAATTCACCCCTCCACTTT
TRBV6-2/TRBV6-3	-	TRBJ2-1	many	CASSYIGNMDEQFF	TGTGCCAGCAGTTATATCGGGAATATGGATGAGCAGTTCTTC
TRBV7-8	-	TRBJ1-2	-	CASSPRDYGYTF	TGTGCCAGCAGCCCGCGGGACTATGGCTACACCTTC
TRBV6-1	-	TRBJ2-3	-	CASSEMVITHTDTQYF	TGTGCCAGCAGTGAAATGGTGATAACTCACACAGATACGCAGTATTTT
TRBV4-1	-	TRBJ2-2	once	CASSLSGGQGGELFF	TGCGCCAGCAGCCTAAGTGGGGGCCAGGGCGGGGAGCTGTTTTTT
TRBV7-6	-	TRBJ2-7	-	CASSLSGGSLAYEQYF	TGTGCCAGCAGCTTATCCGGGGGATCCCTGGCCTACGAGCAGTACTTC
TRBV12-5	-	TRBJ2-5	-	CASGTRGGRWETQYF	TGTGCTAGTGGTACCAGGGGTGGGCGCTGGGAGACCCAGTACTTC
TRBV5-1	TRBD2	TRBJ2-1	-	CASSLGLAVYNEQFF	TGCGCCAGCAGCTTGGGACTAGCGGTCTACAATGAGCAGTTCTTC
TRBV3-1/TRBV3-2	-	TRBJ2-1	-	CASSQGDGSNEQFF	TGTGCCAGCAGCCAAGGAGACGGGAGCAATGAGCAGTTCTTC
TRBV15	-	TRBJ1-4	once	CATSDQGWEKLFF	TGTGCCACCTCGGATCAGGGATGGGAAAAACTGTTTTTT
TRBV4-1	-	TRBJ1-2	-	CASSQAELGYRSGYTF	TGCGCCAGCAGCCAAGCTGAACTAGGGTATCGGAGTGGCTACACCTTC
TRBV19	TRBD1	TRBJ1-5	-	CASSKPGQGYQPQHF	TGTGCCAGTAGTAAACCAGGACAGGGCTATCAGCCCCAGCATTTT
TRBV27	TRBD1	TRBJ2-7	-	CASSPRQGPYEQYF	TGTGCCAGCAGTCCCAGACAGGGACCCTACGAGCAGTACTTC
TRBV19	-	TRBJ1-6	-	CASSILGINSPLHF	TGTGCCAGTAGTATTCTGGGCATCAATTCACCCCTCCACTTT
TRBV2	-	TRBJ1-4	-	CASSELNEKLFF	TGTGCCAGCAGTGAACTGAATGAAAAACTGTTTTTT
TRBV6-5	-	TRBJ2-7	-	CASSYFPGPTYEQYF	TGTGCCAGCAGTTACTTCCCAGGGCCCACCTACGAGCAGTACTTC
TRBV2	-	TRBJ1-5	many	CASSGGGANQPQHF	TGTGCCAGCAGTGGAGGAGGGGCCAATCAGCCCCAGCATTTT
TRBV2	-	TRBJ2-3	-	CASSEELYTQYF	TGTGCCAGCAGTGAGGAGCTATATACGCAGTATTTT
TRBV6-6	-	TRBJ1-1	-	CASTFIGGTEAFF	TGTGCCAGCACCTTCATCGGGGGCACTGAAGCTTTCTTT
TRBV19	TRBD2	TRBJ2-1	-	CASSIRSTSGKEQFF	TGTGCCAGTAGTATCAGATCGACTAGCGGAAAGGAGCAGTTCTTC
TRBV5-1	-	TRBJ1-1	-	CASSLLQGPNTEAFF	TGCGCCAGCAGCTTGTTGCAGGGGCCGAACACTGAAGCTTTCTTT
TRBV9	-	TRBJ2-5	-	CASSVDPGEGETQYF	TGTGCCAGCAGCGTAGATCCAGGGGAAGGGGAGACCCAGTACTTC
TRBV29-1	-	TRBJ2-5	-	CSGSRIQETQYF	TGCAGCGGATCTAGAATACAAGAGACCCAGTACTTC
TRBV7-9	-	TRBJ2-3	-	CASSLAQTNTQYF	TGTGCCAGCAGCTTAGCCCAGACAAATACGCAGTATTTT
TRBV10-3	TRBD1	TRBJ2-1	-	CAIGQGVASPNNEQFF	TGTGCCATCGGACAGGGGGTTGCCAGTCCTAACAATGAGCAGTTCTTC
TRBV5-4	TRBD2	TRBJ2-3	-	CASSSGGSGGTQYF	TGTGCCAGCAGCTCGGGGGGGTCCGGGGGAACGCAGTATTTT
TRBV12-2	-	TRBJ1-1	-	CASRLGAWAFF	TGTGCAAGTCGCTTGGGGGCGTGGGCTTTCTTT
TRBV5-1	-	TRBJ1-1	-	CASSLRGGDTEAFF	TGCGCCAGCAGCTTAAGAGGGGGGGACACTGAAGCTTTCTTT
TRBV15	TRBD1	TRBJ1-6	-	CATSRTGTGNSPLHF	TGTGCCACCAGCAGAACCGGGACAGGGAATTCACCCCTCCACTTT